Below are 26 T cell receptor beta chains sequenced from a single sample in a study of CD8+ T cells in alopecia areata. Isolated RNA was reverse transcribed into cDNA used as the sequencing template. Sequencing was performed with immunoSEQ multiplex PCR; in TCRdb, only in-frame clones are kept and a portion is missing. Of 90,000 to 130,000 clones listed, 45% to 70% are singletons. Material: CD8+ T cells sorted from blood. All receptors come from a human donor in good health.

This clone was seen a few times. V gene TRBV25-1 combines with J gene TRBJ1-2; D uncertain. V lost 1 base and J lost 4, with 7 bases in between. CDR1 is MGHDK and CDR2 is SYGVNS in the germline V gene. The CDR3 sequence is 13 residues long. In DNA, the CDR3 is TGTGCCAGCAGTGAATTAACAGCCTATGGCTACACCTTC. Translated, it gives CASSELTAYGYTF.

This clone came up a few times. V gene TRBV28 combines with J gene TRBJ2-7; D remains unclear. V gave up 8 bases and J gave up 5 bases, with 10 bases separating them. Germline-derived CDR1 and CDR2 are MDHEN and SYDVKM. CDR3 size: 11 residues. The CDR3 loop reads CASRSLNEQYF. DNA of the CDR3: TGTGCCAGCCGTTCACTCAACGAGCAGTACTTC. Supplemented by reference TRBV28 and TRBJ2-7, the full variable domain reads DVKVTQSSRYLVKRTGEKVFLECVQDMDHENMFWYRQDPGLGLRLIYFSYDVKMKEKGDIPEGYSVSREKKERFSLILESASTNQTSMYLCASRSLNEQYFGPGTRLTVT.

The chain is built from TRBV13 and TRBJ1-1; D uncertain. Germline lookup yields CDR1 PRHDT and CDR2 FYEKMQ (reference sequence). V lost 3 bases and J 0 bases, leaving 8 bases between the germline ends. The CDR3 is 14 residues long. For the CDR3, the DNA is TGTGCCAGCAGCTTTTATAACATGAACACTGAAGCTTTCTTT. It is translated as CASSFYNMNTEAFF.

In DNA form, the CDR3 reads TGTGCCAGCAGCCGGGGGCGGGGTGGAGATACGCAGTATTTT. It encodes CASSRGRGGDTQYF. V is TRBV5-6 and J is TRBJ2-3; D may match TRBD1 or TRBD2 (6 bases each). CDR1 and CDR2 (germline): SGHDT, YYEEEE. V was shortened by 4 bases and J by 5 bases, with 14 bases between the two germline ends. The CDR3 is made up of 14 amino acids.

The chain uses TRBV15 and TRBJ2-3; TRBD2 agrees at 10 bases. The CDR3 extends over 15 amino acids. V shed 3 bases and J 1 base; nucleotides not matched to a gene: 1. CDR1 and CDR2 from the germline V gene are LNHNV and YYDKDF (reference sequence). The CDR3 coding sequence is TGTGCCACCAGCAGTACTAGCGGGGGCACAGATACGCAGTATTTT. It is translated as CATSSTSGGTDTQYF.

The rearrangement joins TRBV7-2 to TRBJ1-5, with D unresolved. Germline V gene sequence: CDR1 SGHTA, CDR2 FQGNSA. The CDR3 sequence is 15 residues long. V gave up 1 base and J gave up 7 bases, with 14 bases separating them. CDR3 DNA: TGTGCCAGCAGCTTAGAATCGCCCTTGGGGCAGCCCCAGCATTTT. Its protein product is CASSLESPLGQPQHF.

This sequence joins TRBV13 and TRBJ1-1; D is unresolved. The CDR3 is 13 amino acids. V was pared by 5 bases and J by 3 bases, with 10 bases between. Germline V lookup: CDR1 PRHDT, CDR2 FYEKMQ (reference sequence). The CDR3 nucleotides are TGTGCCAGCAGCCCTGGCTTGCACACTGAAGCTTTCTTT. Its protein is CASSPGLHTEAFF.

The V gene is TRBV5-4, the J gene TRBJ1-6; weak D call: TRBD1 (5 bases). Germline lookup yields CDR1 SGHNT and CDR2 YYREEE (reference sequence). V was cut by 6 bases and J by 3 bases, with 10 bases left in between. There are 14 residues in the CDR3. CDR3 DNA: TGTGCCAGCAATAACGGACACTATAATTCACCCCTCCACTTT. This gives the protein CASNNGHYNSPLHF.

The chain uses TRBV7-2 and TRBJ1-2; 7 nucleotides match TRBD1. Germline assignment: CDR1 SGHTA and CDR2 FQGNSA. Trimming took 5 bases from V and 3 from J; bases not matched to a gene: 9. The CDR3 length is 15 residues. The CDR3 DNA reads as TGTGCCAGCAGCCTCCGGGACAGCTATTACTATGGCTACACCTTC. It yields the protein CASSLRDSYYYGYTF.

The chain is built from TRBV5-5 and TRBJ2-7; 7 nucleotides align to TRBD2. The CDR3 runs 16 residues. V was pared by 4 bases and J by 3 bases, with 13 bases of the junction left unmatched. Germline CDR1 is SGHKS and CDR2 is YYEKEE (reference sequence). This CDR3 reads CASSQVESGEGYEQYF. In DNA, the CDR3 is TGTGCCAGCAGCCAAGTTGAGTCGGGGGAGGGCTACGAGCAGTACTTC.

V gene TRBV13 combines with J gene TRBJ2-3; D is perhaps TRBD2 (6 bases). The V end lost 5 bases, the J end lost 14 bases, and 17 bases lay between the germline ends. CDR3 length: 12 amino acids. Germline CDR1 reads PRHDT; CDR2 reads FYEKMQ (reference sequence). CDR3 coding DNA: TGTGCCAGCAGCCCGGGAGTTACAAGTCCGTATTTT. It translates to CASSPGVTSPYF. The variable domain in full, completed from reference TRBV13 and TRBJ2-3, reads AAGVIQSPRHLIKEKRETATLKCYPIPRHDTVYWYQQGPGQDPQFLISFYEKMQSDKGSIPDRFSAQQFSDYHSELNMSSLELGDSALYFCASSPGVTSPYFGPGTRLTVL.

This chain connects TRBV7-2 to TRBJ2-3, with unresolved D. This CDR3 is built from 18 residues. Looked up from germline, CDR1 is SGHTA and CDR2 is FQGNSA. The germline V and J ends were trimmed by 5 bases and 0 bases, with 21 bases remaining between them. The CDR3, as DNA: TGTGCCAGCAGCCCTTTTCTGAAGTGGGGAAGGAGCACAGATACGCAGTATTTT. This codes for CASSPFLKWGRSTDTQYF. Variable domain in full (rest from reference TRBV7-2 and TRBJ2-3): GAGVSQSPSNKVTEKGKDVELRCDPISGHTALYWYRQSLGQGLEFLIYFQGNSAPDKSGLPSDRFSAERTGGSVSTLTIQRTQQEDSAVYLCASSPFLKWGRSTDTQYFGPGTRLTVL.

The sample holds a few counts of this clone. The chain uses TRBV29-1 and TRBJ1-2; D is possibly TRBD1 (5 bases). Germline V gene lookup returns CDR1 SQVTM and CDR2 ANQGSEA. CDR3 length: 13 amino acids. Deletions cut 0 bases from V and 8 bases from J, with 13 bases between. CDR3 sequence (DNA): TGCAGCGTTGAAGATTCGGGAGGGACGGGCTACACCTTC. Translating it yields CSVEDSGGTGYTF.

The chain recombines TRBV2 with TRBJ1-2; D call uncertain. There are 13 residues in the CDR3. V was trimmed by 11 bases and J by 8 bases, leaving 21 bases between them. Germline V gives CDR1 SNHLY, CDR2 FYNNEI. The CDR3 DNA sequence: TGTGCCCCAACGCGCGGTGGTGGGTACGGCTACACCTTC. It is translated as CAPTRGGGYGYTF.

CDR3 nucleotides: TGTGCCAGCAGTGAAGCGGGGGGACTGAAGACCCAGTACTTC. This encodes CASSEAGGLKTQYF. The chain is built from TRBV2 and TRBJ2-5; perhaps TRBD2 as D (6 bases). Trimming cost V 0 bases and J 6 bases, with 11 bases left between them. Germline CDR1 reads SNHLY; CDR2 reads FYNNEI. CDR3 size: 14 residues. Filled out from reference TRBV2 and TRBJ2-5, the complete variable domain reads EPEVTQTPSHQVTQMGQEVILRCVPISNHLYFYWYRQILGQKVEFLVSFYNNEISEKSEIFDDQFSVERPDGSNFTLKIRSTKLEDSAMYFCASSEAGGLKTQYFGPGTRLLVL.

Here the CDR3 DNA reads TGCGCCAGCAGCCGTGAGGAGCCAGATACGCAGTATTTT. Amino acid sequence: CASSREEPDTQYF. The chain combines TRBV4-3 with TRBJ2-3; D remains ambiguous. CDR1 is LGHNA and CDR2 is YSLEER in the germline V gene. The CDR3 length is 13 residues. V gave up 4 bases and J gave up 4 bases, with 9 bases separating them.

This chain links TRBV29-1 with TRBJ2-7; 7 positions agree with TRBD1. This CDR3 is built from 12 residues. The germline CDR1 and CDR2 sequences are SQVTM and ANQGSEA. Unmatched junction bases numbered 5, after V lost 6 bases and J lost 3 bases. CDR3: CSVGTDYYEQYF. The CDR3 DNA reads TGCAGCGTAGGGACAGACTACTACGAGCAGTACTTC.

This clone was counted once. J is TRBJ2-5 and V is TRBV6-1; D ambiguous. V was shortened by 3 bases and J by 4 bases, with 9 bases between the two germline ends. The length of the CDR3 is 13 residues. Looked up from germline, CDR1 is MNHNS and CDR2 is SASEGT. CDR3 DNA sequence: TGTGCCAGCAGTGATTTTTTAGCAGAGACCCAGTACTTC. Translation gives CASSDFLAETQYF.

The V gene is TRBV28, the J gene TRBJ1-2, with 10 bases matching TRBD1. CDR1 MDHEN and CDR2 SYDVKM come from the germline V gene. This CDR3 comprises 16 residues. Losses at the gene ends were 5 bases for V and 3 bases for J; bases not matched to a gene: 9. This CDR3 reads CASSTPGQGLYYGYTF. CDR3 in DNA: TGTGCCAGCAGTACCCCGGGACAGGGGCTGTACTATGGCTACACCTTC.

CDR3 coding DNA: TGTGCCAGCAGCTTAGGGACAGGGGGCGTGAGTGGCTACACCTTC. As protein: CASSLGTGGVSGYTF. The chain employs TRBV7-9 and TRBJ1-2; 11 nucleotides match TRBD1. The CDR3 spans 15 residues. Looked up from germline, CDR1 is SEHNR and CDR2 is FQNEAQ (reference sequence). After removal of 1 base from V and 7 bases from J, the junction contained 5 bases not matched to a gene.

This sequence joins TRBV2 and TRBJ2-1; no clear D gene. The germline V gene encodes CDR1 SNHLY and CDR2 FYNNEI. This CDR3 has 12 amino acids. The V end lost 9 bases, the J end lost 9 bases, and 15 bases lay between the germline ends. The CDR3 is CASPLGLSEQFF. CDR3 DNA sequence: TGTGCCAGTCCCCTAGGTCTCAGTGAGCAGTTCTTC.

The rearrangement joins TRBV29-1 to TRBJ1-1; TRBD1 is a possible D gene (5 bases). Per germline, CDR1 SQVTM and CDR2 ANQGSEA. There are 14 residues in the CDR3. Trimming cost V 4 bases and J 8 bases, with 20 bases left between them. The CDR3 sequence is CSVVGGEGRSEAFF. In DNA, the CDR3 is TGCAGCGTTGTGGGGGGGGAGGGAAGAAGCGAAGCTTTCTTT. Complete variable domain (other parts from reference TRBV29-1 and TRBJ1-1): SAVISQKPSRDICQRGTSLTIQCQVDSQVTMMFWYRQQPGQSLTLIATANQGSEATYESGFVIDKFPISRPNLTFSTLTVSNMSPEDSSIYLCSVVGGEGRSEAFFGQGTRLTVV.

This clone has a handful of counts. The chain employs TRBV2 and TRBJ2-1; D uncertain. The germline V gene encodes CDR1 SNHLY and CDR2 FYNNEI. The CDR3 contains 11 residues. Trimming removed 7 bases from V and 7 bases from J, with 8 bases in between. CDR3 DNA sequence: TGTGCCAGCATCTGGCTAAATGAGCAGTTCTTC. Encoded protein: CASIWLNEQFF.

The chain recombines TRBV28 with TRBJ1-1, with D tentatively TRBD1 (5 bases). The V end was cut by 8 bases, the J end by 4 bases, with 14 bases between. CDR1 is MDHEN and CDR2 is SYDVKM in the germline V gene. This CDR3 has 13 residues. DNA of the CDR3: TGTGCCAGCGGGATAGGGGCGAGCACTGAAGCTTTCTTT. It specifies CASGIGASTEAFF.

This chain uses TRBV5-1 with TRBJ2-5; D gene unclear. Germline CDR1 and CDR2: SGHRS and YFSETQ. This CDR3 is built from 15 residues. V lost 4 bases, J lost 5 bases, and 18 bases lay in between. CDR3 bases: TGCGCCAGCAGCCCCAGGTGGGGTAGCAGGGAGACCCAGTACTTC. This encodes CASSPRWGSRETQYF.

To note about this clone: The sample carries other DNA sequences with the same CDR3. V is TRBV5-6 and J is TRBJ1-4, with D uncertain. The CDR3 length is 14 residues. The germline CDR1 and CDR2 sequences are SGHDT and YYEEEE. With 4 bases removed from V and 0 bases from J, the gap between germline ends came to 7 bases. The CDR3 nucleotides read TGTGCCAGCAGCCTCATTGCAACTAATGAAAAACTGTTTTTT. Its protein is CASSLIATNEKLFF.